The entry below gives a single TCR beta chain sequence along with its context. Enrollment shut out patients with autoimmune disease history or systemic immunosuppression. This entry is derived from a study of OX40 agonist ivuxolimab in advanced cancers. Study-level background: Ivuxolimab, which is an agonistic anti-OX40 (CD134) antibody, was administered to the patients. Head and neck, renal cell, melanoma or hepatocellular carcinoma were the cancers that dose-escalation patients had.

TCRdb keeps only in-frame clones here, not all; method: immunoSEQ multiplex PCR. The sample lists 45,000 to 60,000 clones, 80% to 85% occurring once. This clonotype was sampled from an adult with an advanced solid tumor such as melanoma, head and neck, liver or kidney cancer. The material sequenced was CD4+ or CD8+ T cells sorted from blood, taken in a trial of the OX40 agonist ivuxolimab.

The CDR3, as DNA: TGTGCCAGCAGCTCATATGACAGGGGCGTGGAGACCCAGTACTTC. This translates into CASSSYDRGVETQYF. V and J are TRBV11-2 and TRBJ2-5; the match to TRBD1 covers 8 bases. CDR3 size: 15 residues. CDR1 and CDR2 from the germline V gene are SGHAT and FQNNGV. V was pared by 4 bases and J by 5 bases, with 9 bases of the junction left unmatched.